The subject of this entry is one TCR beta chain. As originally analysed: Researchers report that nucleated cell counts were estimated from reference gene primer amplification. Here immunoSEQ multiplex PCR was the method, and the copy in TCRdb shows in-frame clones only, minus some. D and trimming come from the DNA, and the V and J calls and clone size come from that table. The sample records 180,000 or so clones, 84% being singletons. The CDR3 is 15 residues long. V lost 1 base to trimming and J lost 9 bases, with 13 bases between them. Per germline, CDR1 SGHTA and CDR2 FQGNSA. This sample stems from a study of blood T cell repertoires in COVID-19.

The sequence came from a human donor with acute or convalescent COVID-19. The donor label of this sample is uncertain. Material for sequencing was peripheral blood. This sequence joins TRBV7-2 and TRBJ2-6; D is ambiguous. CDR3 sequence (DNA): TGTGCCAGCAGCTTAGTGCGGCCTTACCTCAACGTCCTGACTTTC. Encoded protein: CASSLVRPYLNVLTF.